This T cell receptor (beta chain) was captured by sequencing in a study of blood T cells in healthy people across ages. At least ten counts were recorded for this clonotype. The CDR3 is 14 amino acids. With 5 bases removed from V and 1 base from J, the gap between germline ends came to 6 bases. Germline CDR1 is SGHTA and CDR2 is FQGNSA. A J-beta primer mix and a sample-barcoded 5' primer were used in a second PCR of roughly 6 to 12 cycles. MiXCR was run by TCRdb on the 5' RACE reads, yielding one entry per CDR3 protein. Of 890,000 or so distinct CDR3 sequences listed, 62% are singletons. The chain couples TRBV7-2 to TRBJ2-6; the D is unclear. Sequenced material: blood. The clonotype originates from a man younger than 45 in good health. CDR3 nucleotides: TGTGCCAGCAGCCCTGGGTCTGGGGCCAACGTCCTGACTTTC. Amino acids: CASSPGSGANVLTF. Complete variable domain (other parts from reference TRBV7-2 and TRBJ2-6): GAGVSQSPSNKVTEKGKDVELRCDPISGHTALYWYRQSLGQGLEFLIYFQGNSAPDKSGLPSDRFSAERTGGSVSTLTIQRTQQEDSAVYLCASSPGSGANVLTFGAGSRLTVL.